This TCR beta chain originates from a study of blood T cell repertoires in COVID-19. At the level of the study: The analysed material was cDNA or gDNA that came from T cells, B-cell-depleted T cells, or PBMCs.

The protocol was immunoSEQ multiplex PCR, while the TCRdb copy is restricted to in-frame clones and leaves out a portion. The data show some 130,000 clones, almost 85% seen once. Cohort placement rested on clinical history that participants reported themselves. The germline V gene has CDR1 LNHNV and CDR2 YYDKDF (reference sequence). The CDR3 loop spans 16 amino acids. Trimming at V came to 0 bases and at J to 2 bases, leaving 3 bases not matched to a gene. The chain joins TRBV15 to TRBJ2-3; 9 bases are a match to TRBD2. The sample taken for sequencing was PBMCs or T cells enriched from blood (not recorded which). The clonotype comes from a man aged 35 to 55 with acute COVID-19. The CDR3 reads CATSRDSGGNTDTQYF. Written as DNA, the CDR3 is TGTGCCACCAGCAGAGATAGCGGGGGAAACACAGATACGCAGTATTTT.